Following are 29 T cell receptor beta chains from one sample sequenced in a study of T cell repertoires in cytomegalovirus infection. Their antigens are not known. TCRdb ran MiXCR on the reads and lists one entry per CDR3 protein. The sample has about 570,000 distinct CDR3 sequences; roughly 43% are singletons. The input for sequencing was cultured PBMCs, taken from culture after CMV antigen stimulation. These receptor sequences come from a human donor in good health (CMV status not recorded). Some clones in this sample may be carry-over from other donors' samples.

This chain connects TRBV10-3 to TRBJ1-1; D is unclear. Germline lookup yields CDR1 ENHRY and CDR2 SYGVKD. The CDR3 is 12 residues long. Trimming stripped 3 bases from V and 0 bases from J, with 2 bases between. The CDR3 coding sequence is TGTGCCATCAGTGAAATGAACACTGAAGCTTTCTTT. This gives the protein CAISEMNTEAFF.

V is TRBV27 and J is TRBJ1-6; D remains unclear. The CDR3 length is 12 residues. Trimming pared 4 bases from V and 14 bases from J, leaving 12 bases between. Germline CDR1 reads MNHEY; CDR2 reads SMNVEV (reference sequence). The CDR3 DNA sequence: TGTGCCAGCAGTTCCGCCGGGCAATCCCTCCACTTT. The encoded protein is CASSSAGQSLHF.

This clonotype was detected only once. The rearrangement uses TRBV27 and TRBJ1-5, with TRBD1 identical over 10 bases. After removal of 8 bases from V and 5 bases from J, the junction contained 3 bases not matched to a gene. The CDR3 runs to 13 residues. Germline loops: CDR1 MNHEY, CDR2 SMNVEV (reference sequence). The DNA of the CDR3 is TGTGCCAGCCTCGACAGGGGGCATCAGCCCCAGCATTTT. It yields the protein CASLDRGHQPQHF.

The CDR3 coding sequence is TGCGCCAGCAGCTCAGGGACAGGGATCTCTAGCACAGATACGCAGTATTTT. Amino acid sequence: CASSSGTGISSTDTQYF. The gene calls are TRBV5-1 and TRBJ2-3, with 9 positions matching TRBD1. J gave up 0 bases and V 3 bases, and 8 bases lay outside the gene matches. The length of the CDR3 is 17 residues. CDR1 and CDR2 from the germline V gene are SGHRS and YFSETQ.

The chain combines TRBV5-4 with TRBJ2-7; either TRBD1 or TRBD2 may fit D (5 bases each). The ends were cut back, 3 bases at V and 2 bases at J, with 12 bases in the middle. The germline gives CDR1 SGHNT, CDR2 YYREEE (reference sequence). The CDR3 is 14 residues long. CDR3 DNA sequence: TGTGCCAGCAGCTGGGGGACCTCGACCTACGAGCAGTACTTC. Protein sequence: CASSWGTSTYEQYF.

This clonotype was picked up a small number of times. The chain is built from TRBV12-3 or TRBV12-4 and TRBJ2-7; no clear D gene. This CDR3 is 14 amino acids long. Trimming took 2 bases from V and 0 from J, leaving 8 bases between them. This CDR3 reads CASSLTDRSYEQYF. The CDR3 region has the DNA TGTGCCAGCAGTTTAACGGACCGCTCCTACGAGCAGTACTTC.

This clonotype was detected a few times. V and J are TRBV6-2 or TRBV6-3 and TRBJ1-1; D is unclear. Germline CDR1 is MNHEY and CDR2 is SVGEGT. This CDR3 region has 16 residues. The ends were cut back, 3 bases at V and 1 base at J, with 15 bases in the middle. CDR3 coding DNA: TGTGCCAGCAGTTATTGGGCCGAGTGGGGGAACACTGAAGCTTTCTTT. Its protein product is CASSYWAEWGNTEAFF.

The gene calls are TRBV27 and TRBJ2-7, with a possible D match to TRBD2 (5 bases). This CDR3 contains 11 residues. Germline V gene sequence: CDR1 MNHEY, CDR2 SMNVEV (reference sequence). For the CDR3, the DNA is TGTGCGGTGGGGAGCTCCTACGAGCAGTACTTC. Translating gives CAVGSSYEQYF.

This chain uses TRBV7-6 with TRBJ2-1; D is possibly TRBD1 or TRBD2 (5 bases each). Per the germline V gene, CDR1 is SGHVS and CDR2 is FNYEAQ. The CDR3 totals 14 residues. Trimming removed 7 bases from V and 7 bases from J, with 17 bases in between. Here the CDR3 reads CASTPGTSGNEQFF. The CDR3 nucleotides are TGTGCCAGCACCCCGGGGACCAGTGGGAATGAGCAGTTCTTC.

This clonotype has more than one count but fewer than ten. The V and J genes are TRBV10-3 and TRBJ2-7; 10 bases line up with TRBD1. The germline V gene has CDR1 ENHRY and CDR2 SYGVKD. The CDR3 has 15 amino acids. V shed 6 bases, J shed 6 bases, and the junction held 11 bases outside the gene matches. CDR3 sequence reads: CAISGMDRGSGEQYF. The CDR3 DNA sequence: TGTGCCATCAGCGGAATGGACAGGGGGTCCGGCGAGCAGTACTTC.

Here the CDR3 DNA reads TGTGCCAGCAGCTTAGGGCCGCAGGGGCGAGACACTGAAGCTTTCTTT. It yields the protein CASSLGPQGRDTEAFF. The rearrangement joins TRBV7-9 to TRBJ1-1; tentatively, D is TRBD1 (6 bases). V was pared by 1 base and J by 3 bases, with 15 bases between. The V gene's germline CDR1 is SEHNR and CDR2 FQNEAQ (reference sequence). This CDR3 comprises 16 residues.

The chain combines TRBV7-2 with TRBJ2-7, with TRBD2 matching over 14 bases. Germline values: CDR1 SGHTA, CDR2 FQGNSA. This CDR3 contains 16 residues. The J segment lost 6 bases and the V segment lost 5 bases, leaving 9 bases of the junction unmatched. The DNA for the CDR3 is TGTGCCAGCAGCCCCCCGGGACTAGCGGGGGCGGTCGAGCAGTACTTC. This gives the protein CASSPPGLAGAVEQYF.

This clonotype has only a few counts. The chain uses TRBV11-2 and TRBJ2-5, with 10 nucleotides matching TRBD2. This CDR3 spans 18 amino acids. The germline CDR1 and CDR2 sequences are SGHAT and FQNNGV. With 4 bases clipped from V and 2 bases from J, the junction kept 13 bases outside the gene matches. CDR3 coding DNA: TGTGCCAGCAGCTCCCCCGGCACAAGCGGGAGGGCTCAAGAGACCCAGTACTTC. It specifies CASSSPGTSGRAQETQYF.

The chain has TRBV12-3 or TRBV12-4 and TRBJ2-7, with TRBD2 matching over 9 bases. V lost 2 bases and J lost 5; bases outside the gene matches: 4. The CDR3 covers 14 residues. The CDR3 bases are TGTGCCAGCAGTTTACTCGCGGGGGGGCACGAGCAGTACTTC. Its protein product is CASSLLAGGHEQYF.

V gene TRBV5-1 combines with J gene TRBJ2-1, with 12 bases lining up with TRBD2. With 1 base clipped from V and 6 bases from J, the junction kept 5 bases outside the gene matches. CDR3 size: 16 residues. The germline CDR1 and CDR2 sequences are SGHRS and YFSETQ. The CDR3 nucleotides read TGCGCCAGCAGCTTGATGACTAGCGGGGGACTCAATGAGCAGTTCTTC. This translates into CASSLMTSGGLNEQFF.

This clonotype was recorded a few times. The V and J genes are TRBV7-8 and TRBJ2-7, with no clear D. CDR3 size: 18 residues. Trimming shortened V by 4 bases and J by 6 bases, and 28 bases separated the two germline ends. CDR1 SGHVS and CDR2 FQNEAQ come from the germline V gene. DNA for the CDR3: TGTGCCAGCAGCTCCCCCCGTGAGGAGCCTGACGAGGAGTCCGAGCAGTACTTC. It specifies CASSSPREEPDEESEQYF.

This CDR3 is CASSSGNGGQPQHF. CDR3 in DNA: TGTGCCAGCAGTTCAGGGAACGGCGGCCAGCCCCAGCATTTT. The chain couples TRBV12-3 or TRBV12-4 to TRBJ1-5; TRBD1 is a possible D gene (5 bases). Trimming removed 4 bases from V and 7 bases from J, with 14 bases in between. The CDR3 loop spans 14 amino acids.

The J gene is TRBJ2-1, the V gene TRBV12-3 or TRBV12-4; D not resolved. V shed 5 bases and J shed 0 bases, with 11 bases lying between them. The CDR3 covers 15 residues. Here the CDR3 DNA reads TGTGCCAGCAGTCTAGACATATTCTCCTACAATGAGCAGTTCTTC. It specifies CASSLDIFSYNEQFF.

This clonotype has more than one count but fewer than ten. The rearrangement links TRBV7-8 to TRBJ2-2; D may be TRBD2 (5 bases). This CDR3 comprises 14 residues. V lost 6 bases to trimming and J lost 6 bases, with 14 bases between them. Germline assignment: CDR1 SGHVS and CDR2 FQNEAQ. The CDR3 DNA is TGTGCCAGCAGTCGGAGAGGGCAATCCGGGGAGCTGTTTTTT. This translates into CASSRRGQSGELFF.

V gene TRBV6-1 combines with J gene TRBJ1-1; 7 bases are a match to TRBD1. In germline, CDR1 is MNHNS, CDR2 SASEGT. J was trimmed by 4 bases and V by 1 base; bases with no gene match: 9. This CDR3 is built from 16 residues. The CDR3 coding sequence is TGTGCCAGCAGTGAAGGTTTTAGGGGGCTAGGCACTGAAGCTTTCTTT. It yields the protein CASSEGFRGLGTEAFF.

This rearrangement joins TRBV7-8 to TRBJ2-7; 10 bases line up with TRBD2. V shed 5 bases, J shed 3 bases, and the junction held 10 bases outside the gene matches. This CDR3 is 16 amino acids long. Germline loops: CDR1 SGHVS, CDR2 FQNEAQ. The CDR3 DNA reads TGTGCCAGCAGCCCGTCCCTACCTAGCGGGAGCTACGAGCAGTACTTC. Translating it yields CASSPSLPSGSYEQYF.

The genes are TRBV6-2 or TRBV6-3 and TRBJ2-7, with a tentative D call TRBD2 (6 bases). The CDR3 sequence is 14 residues long. In germline, CDR1 is MNHEY, CDR2 SVGEGT. V lost 2 bases, J lost 4 bases, and 12 bases lay in between. The CDR3 DNA reads TGTGCCAGCAGTTACGGGGAGGTCAGGTACGAGCAGTACTTC. Amino acids: CASSYGEVRYEQYF.

This chain joins TRBV27 and TRBJ1-5; a possible D gene is TRBD1 (5 bases). The CDR3 is 13 amino acids. V gave up 2 bases and J gave up 6 bases, with 8 bases separating them. Per germline, CDR1 MNHEY and CDR2 SMNVEV (reference sequence). CDR3 sequence reads: CASSLTQVQPQHF. The DNA for the CDR3 is TGTGCCAGCAGTTTAACACAGGTTCAGCCCCAGCATTTT.

The rearrangement joins TRBV28 to TRBJ1-6; D remains ambiguous. This CDR3 is 12 amino acids long. Germline CDR1 MDHEN, CDR2 SYDVKM. V lost 2 bases and J 11 bases, leaving 7 bases between the germline ends. The CDR3 region is CASSLGVAPLHF. DNA of the CDR3: TGTGCCAGCAGTTTAGGGGTCGCACCCCTCCACTTT.

The V call is TRBV19, the J call TRBJ2-1; no reliable D call. Germline V gives CDR1 LNHDA, CDR2 SQIVND (reference sequence). This CDR3 is 14 amino acids long. The V gene lost 4 bases and the J gene lost 3 bases, with 10 bases spanning the gap. The CDR3, as DNA: TGTGCCAGTAGTACCACGAGCGTCTACAATGAGCAGTTCTTC. It codes for CASSTTSVYNEQFF.

The chain recombines TRBV5-4 with TRBJ2-1; perhaps TRBD2 as D (6 bases). CDR3 length: 13 amino acids. The germline V gene has CDR1 SGHNT and CDR2 YYREEE (reference sequence). The ends were cut back, 0 bases at V and 13 bases at J, with 14 bases in the middle. The CDR3 coding sequence is TGTGCCAGCAGCTTGGAGGGGTGGGGGGATCAGTTCTTC. It translates to CASSLEGWGDQFF.

The chain carries TRBV7-8 and TRBJ1-5; D might be TRBD1 (5 bases). The CDR3 contains 16 residues. V was shortened by 5 bases and J by 1 base, with 15 bases between the two germline ends. Germline CDR1 is SGHVS and CDR2 is FQNEAQ. In DNA form, the CDR3 reads TGTGCCAGCAGCCTATCGGGCAGGGCGAGCAATCAGCCCCAGCATTTT. Protein: CASSLSGRASNQPQHF.

This clonotype was recorded a few times. V gene TRBV7-2 combines with J gene TRBJ2-1, with 12 positions matching TRBD2. Germline assignment: CDR1 SGHTA and CDR2 FQGNSA. This CDR3 comprises 23 residues. The ends lost 0 bases at V and 1 base at J; junction bases unmatched: 19. The chain's CDR3 is CASSLARGTSGPQRPGSYNEQFF. The CDR3 DNA reads TGTGCCAGCAGCTTAGCGCGGGGGACTAGCGGGCCCCAAAGGCCGGGTTCCTACAATGAGCAGTTCTTC.

V and J are TRBV12-3 or TRBV12-4 and TRBJ2-2, with D tentatively TRBD1 (5 bases). V shed 7 bases and J shed 5 bases, with 14 bases lying between them. The CDR3 runs 14 residues. The CDR3, as DNA: TGTGCCAGCATTATGGGGCGGAATACCGGGGAGCTGTTTTTT. The encoded protein is CASIMGRNTGELFF.